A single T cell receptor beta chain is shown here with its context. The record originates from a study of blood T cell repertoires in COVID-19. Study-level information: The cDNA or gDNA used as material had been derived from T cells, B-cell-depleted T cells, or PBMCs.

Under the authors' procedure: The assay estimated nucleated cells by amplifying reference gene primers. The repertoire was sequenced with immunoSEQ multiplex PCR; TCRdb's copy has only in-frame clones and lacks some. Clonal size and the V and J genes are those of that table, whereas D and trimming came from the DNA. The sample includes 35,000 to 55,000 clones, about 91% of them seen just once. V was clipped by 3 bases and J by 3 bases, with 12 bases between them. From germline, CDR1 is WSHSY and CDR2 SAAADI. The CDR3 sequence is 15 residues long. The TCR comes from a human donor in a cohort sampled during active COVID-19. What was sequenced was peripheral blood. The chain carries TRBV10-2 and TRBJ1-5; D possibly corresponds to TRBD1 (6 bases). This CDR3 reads CASSDRRDTNQPQHF. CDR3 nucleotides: TGCGCCAGCAGTGACAGAAGGGACACCAATCAGCCCCAGCATTTT.